The T cell receptor beta chain described here comes from a study of T-cell reconstitution after alpha-beta-depleted transplantation in children. Study results and caveats: As was reported, about two months after transplant, alpha-beta T cells came from several hundred expanded graft clones. One year post-transplant, T-cell counts and diversity were largely derived from T cells produced anew.

Concerning this clonotype itself: The antigen is not known.

TCRbeta library construction was performed incorporating unique molecular identifiers. From the PCR reads, TCRdb called clonotypes with MiXCR, one entry per CDR3 protein. The sample carries 250,000 to 400,000 distinct CDR3 sequences, over 20% recorded once. Trimming took off 2 bases at V and 2 bases at J, with 13 bases between the two ends. CDR3 length: 15 amino acids. Per the germline V gene, CDR1 is MNHEY and CDR2 is SMNVEV (reference sequence). This sequence originates from a male patient between 10 and 17 years old who had a stem cell transplant for acute lymphoblastic leukemia, so the T cells may come from the graft donor. The chain uses TRBV27 and TRBJ2-7, with D perhaps TRBD1 (6 bases). Sequenced material: PBMCs, mostly from graft donor cells, taken 180 days after TCRalphabeta/CD19-depleted stem cell transplant. The CDR3 DNA reads as TGTGCCAGCAGTTTAGCGTCAGGGGACACCTACGAGCAGTACTTC. This sequence encodes CASSLASGDTYEQYF.